Presented here are 31 T cell receptor beta chains from one specimen sequenced in a study of post-analysis software for immune sequencing data (dated by TCRdb to between 2015 and 2016). The paper as a whole reports these results and caveats: Patients showed significantly higher frequencies than controls for a handful of TRBV segments, among them TRBV5-6, TRBV5-1 and TRBV20-1.

To prepare the library, PCR was applied. The data were produced on an Illumina HiSeq 2500. To reduce PCR and sequencing biases, unique molecular identifiers were built into the TCR beta cDNA libraries. TCRdb took the public reads, trimmed them with fastp at Q25, ran MiXCR for clone calling and kept in-frame beta chains. Rows merge per CDR3 protein into single entries with the most common DNA and genes. Within this sample are 750,000 to 900,000 distinct CDR3 sequences, with around 42% of them counted one time only. In total, the top ten clones hold roughly 5% of the sample. No cognate antigen is known for these TCRs. The material sequenced was blood. Source of these receptors: a girl between 5 and 17 years old with multiple sclerosis.

The CDR3 sequence: CASSMTTGQETQYF. The DNA of the CDR3 is TGCGCCAGCAGCATGACGACAGGGCAAGAGACCCAGTACTTC. This chain connects TRBV5-1 to TRBJ2-5; 7 bases are a match to TRBD1. The CDR3 spans 14 residues. Per germline, CDR1 SGHRS and CDR2 YFSETQ. V lost 4 bases to trimming and J lost 2 bases; unmatched junction nucleotides: 5.

V usage is TRBV29-1 and J usage is TRBJ2-1; TRBD2 aligns across 11 bases. V lost 4 bases to trimming and J lost 8 bases; unmatched junction nucleotides: 7. The CDR3 is 14 residues long. From germline, CDR1 is SQVTM and CDR2 ANQGSEA. The CDR3 here is CSVALAGGCDEQFF. The CDR3 DNA follows: TGCAGCGTTGCCCTAGCGGGAGGTTGCGATGAGCAGTTCTTC.

The chain couples TRBV3-1 to TRBJ2-7; possibly TRBD2 for D (6 bases). V dropped 4 bases and J dropped 0 bases, with 19 bases sitting between them. The CDR3 is 17 residues long. The germline V gene encodes CDR1 LGHDT and CDR2 YNNKEL (reference sequence). The CDR3 spells CASSRSRGTMPSYEQYF. The CDR3, as DNA: TGTGCCAGCAGCCGTTCTCGGGGGACCATGCCCTCCTACGAGCAGTACTTC.

J is TRBJ2-7 and V is TRBV10-3; D remains ambiguous. Germline V gene lookup returns CDR1 ENHRY and CDR2 SYGVKD. Trimming stripped 2 bases from V and 2 bases from J, with 10 bases between. This CDR3 contains 14 residues. The CDR3 DNA is TGTGCCATCAGTGAGACCAGAGTAACCTACGAGCAGTACTTC. Translation gives CAISETRVTYEQYF.

There are many counts of this clonotype. The chain joins TRBV12-3 or TRBV12-4 to TRBJ2-7; 10 nucleotides line up with TRBD1. This CDR3 has 15 amino acids. With V trimmed by 5 bases and J by 2 bases, 6 bases remained unmatched. Here the CDR3 reads CASSPGQGLPYEQYF. The CDR3 DNA follows: TGTGCCAGCAGTCCGGGACAGGGGTTGCCCTACGAGCAGTACTTC.

In its sample, this clonotype was seen a few times. This chain uses TRBV5-1 with TRBJ2-1; TRBD2 is a possible D gene (5 bases). V was clipped by 0 bases and J by 3 bases, with 16 bases between them. CDR1 and CDR2 from the germline V gene are SGHRS and YFSETQ. The CDR3 runs 17 residues. Here the CDR3 reads CASSLDGRPRDYNEQFF. As DNA, the CDR3 is TGCGCCAGCAGCTTGGATGGCCGGCCCCGGGACTACAATGAGCAGTTCTTC.

The chain carries TRBV12-3 or TRBV12-4 and TRBJ2-5, with a weak D call TRBD2 (6 bases). V was shortened by 6 bases and J by 5 bases, with 13 bases between the two germline ends. CDR3 length: 13 residues. Here the CDR3 reads CASSPAGFETQYF. CDR3 coding DNA: TGTGCCAGCAGCCCCGCGGGGTTCGAGACCCAGTACTTC.

The rearrangement links TRBV4-3 to TRBJ2-4, with 13 positions matching TRBD2. The J segment lost 13 bases and the V segment lost 0 bases, leaving 9 bases of the junction unmatched. Germline assignment: CDR1 LGHNA and CDR2 YSLEER. The CDR3 length is 16 residues. The CDR3 spells CASSQDFGTSGTGQYF. In nucleotides, the CDR3 is TGCGCCAGCAGCCAAGATTTTGGGACTAGCGGGACGGGGCAGTACTTC.

This clonotype was counted a few times. The V gene is TRBV20-1, the J gene TRBJ2-7; D unresolved. The V gene lost 5 bases and the J gene lost 7 bases, with 18 bases spanning the gap. The CDR3 loop spans 13 amino acids. CDR1 and CDR2 (germline): DFQATT, SNEGSKA (reference sequence). The CDR3 DNA sequence: TGCAGTGCTTCATGGACCAGTATGAGGGAGCAGTACTTC. Its translation is CSASWTSMREQYF.

This clonotype was recorded only once. In nucleotides, the CDR3 is TGTGCCAGCAGTTTCCGGATTAAACCGCTTGCTTCTAGCACAGATACGCAGTATTTT. This gives the protein CASSFRIKPLASSTDTQYF. This chain uses TRBV12-3 or TRBV12-4 with TRBJ2-3; D uncertain. The CDR3 contains 19 residues. With 3 bases removed from V and 0 bases from J, the gap between germline ends came to 22 bases.

The table lists this clonotype with a few counts. The CDR3 nucleotides read TGTGCCAGCAGCTCCCGGGACAGGGGTAGAATAGAGACCCAGTACTTC. Protein sequence: CASSSRDRGRIETQYF. The chain combines TRBV7-9 with TRBJ2-5, with TRBD1 matching over 10 bases. This CDR3 is 16 amino acids long. CDR1 is SEHNR and CDR2 is FQNEAQ in the germline V gene (reference sequence). The V gene end was trimmed by 4 bases and the J gene end by 4 bases; junction bases not matched to a gene: 9. The full variable domain, in which reference TRBV7-9 and TRBJ2-5 provide the parts outside the CDR3, is DTGVSQNPRHKITKRGQNVTFRCDPISEHNRLYWYRQTLGQGPEFLTYFQNEAQLEKSRLLSDRFSAERPKGSFSTLEIQRTEQGDSAMYLCASSSRDRGRIETQYFGPGTRLLVL.

As to this clonotype: An end of the junction differs from the germline gene, which may be a read error. The V gene is TRBV7-9, the J gene TRBJ2-1, with D perhaps matching TRBD2 (5 bases). This CDR3 has 17 residues. Germline CDR1 reads SEHNR; CDR2 reads FQNEAQ (reference sequence). CDR3 sequence (DNA): TGTGTCAGCAGCCCGCGAGACGGGGTGGCCTACTACAACGAGCAGTTCTTC. Translation: CVSSPRDGVAYYNEQFF.

The chain uses TRBV5-6 and TRBJ2-1; the match to TRBD2 covers 10 bases. This CDR3 comprises 15 residues. Germline-derived CDR1 and CDR2 are SGHDT and YYEEEE. Losses at the gene ends were 4 bases for V and 11 bases for J; bases not matched to a gene: 12. CDR3 amino acids: CASSIGRLAGVKQFF. Written as DNA, the CDR3 is TGTGCCAGCAGCATAGGGCGGCTAGCGGGAGTAAAGCAGTTCTTC.

The V call is TRBV4-3, the J call TRBJ2-7; TRBD2 agrees at 14 bases. With 1 base clipped from V and 2 bases from J, the junction kept 1 base outside the gene matches. The germline gives CDR1 LGHNA, CDR2 YSLEER. CDR3 length: 16 residues. In DNA form, the CDR3 reads TGCGCCAGCAGCCAAGGGACTAGCGGGAGGCCCTACGAGCAGTACTTC. Its translation is CASSQGTSGRPYEQYF.

A single count supports this clonotype. The chain has TRBV6-1 and TRBJ2-5; no firm D call. The J call is doubtful: the DNA matches TRBJ2-7 better. CDR1 is MNHNS, CDR2 SASEGT, per germline. The CDR3 is made up of 12 amino acids. CDR3 nucleotide sequence: TGTGCCAGCAGTGAACCAGCATCCGAGCAGTACTTC. This translates into CASSEPASEQYF.

The chain uses TRBV7-8 and TRBJ1-6; maybe TRBD1 (6 bases). Per the germline V gene, CDR1 is SGHVS and CDR2 is FQNEAQ. V gave up 5 bases and J gave up 10 bases, with 15 bases separating them. CDR3 length: 14 amino acids. In nucleotides, the CDR3 is TGTGCCAGCAGCCCCCGGACAGCCCTATCACCCCTCCACTTT. Translated: CASSPRTALSPLHF.

The CDR3 nucleotides are TGTGCCAGCAGCCAAGTCGGGGCCTGGGTTGTGAACACTGAAGCTTTCTTT. Translated, it gives CASSQVGAWVVNTEAFF. The chain uses TRBV14 and TRBJ1-1; the D gene is possibly TRBD1 (5 bases). Trimming pared 1 base from V and 0 bases from J, leaving 15 bases between. The CDR3 has 17 residues. The V gene's germline CDR1 is SGHDN and CDR2 FVKESK.

This clonotype was seen once. The gene calls are TRBV28 and TRBJ1-5; 7 positions match TRBD1. The CDR3 has 15 residues. J was trimmed by 4 bases and V by 2 bases; bases with no gene match: 5. The germline CDR1 and CDR2 sequences are MDHEN and SYDVKM. The CDR3 nucleotides read TGTGCCAGCAGTTTAGAGGGGGCTCGGAATCAGCCCCAGCATTTT. This translates into CASSLEGARNQPQHF.

The chain couples TRBV10-3 to TRBJ2-5; 11 positions match TRBD2. V shed 6 bases, J shed 0 bases, and the junction held 3 bases outside the gene matches. The CDR3 spans 15 residues. CDR1 and CDR2 (germline): ENHRY, SYGVKD. The CDR3 DNA follows: TGTGCCATCAGACCTAGCGGGGGGAACCAAGAGACCCAGTACTTC. It is translated as CAIRPSGGNQETQYF.

The chain recombines TRBV4-3 with TRBJ1-4, with 7 bases that match TRBD1. The length of the CDR3 is 16 residues. CDR1 LGHNA and CDR2 YSLEER come from the germline V gene. J was trimmed by 5 bases and V by 1 base; bases with no gene match: 7. DNA for the CDR3: TGCGCCAGCAGCCAAGGGCGGACAGGCTCAAATGAAAAACTGTTTTTT. It yields the protein CASSQGRTGSNEKLFF.

The rearrangement links TRBV12-3 or TRBV12-4 to TRBJ1-5; D ambiguous. The CDR3 covers 13 residues. V lost 5 bases to trimming and J lost 3 bases, with 8 bases between them. Written as DNA, the CDR3 is TGTGCCAGCAGTAGACACTACAATCAGCCCCAGCATTTT. Translation gives CASSRHYNQPQHF.

This clonotype came up once. The chain uses TRBV7-9 and TRBJ2-3; D might be TRBD1 (5 bases). Germline V gene data show CDR1 as SEHNR and CDR2 as FQNEAQ (reference sequence). CDR3 size: 14 residues. Between the trimmed V and J ends, which lost 1 base and 4 bases, there was a span of 9 bases. The DNA of the CDR3 is TGTGCCAGCAGCTTAGATAGCAGGGCAGATACGCAGTATTTT. This sequence encodes CASSLDSRADTQYF. Variable domain in full (rest from reference TRBV7-9 and TRBJ2-3): DTGVSQNPRHKITKRGQNVTFRCDPISEHNRLYWYRQTLGQGPEFLTYFQNEAQLEKSRLLSDRFSAERPKGSFSTLEIQRTEQGDSAMYLCASSLDSRADTQYFGPGTRLTVL.

The chain couples TRBV10-3 to TRBJ2-7; TRBD1 agrees at 8 bases. The J call may be incorrect, as the DNA end agrees better with TRBJ2-5. CDR1 and CDR2 (germline): ENHRY, SYGVKD. The CDR3 is 16 residues long. The CDR3 bases are TGTGCCATCAGTCTCGAGGGTCAGGGGGCGGGAGAGACCCAGTACTTC. Translation gives CAISLEGQGAGETQYF.

V is TRBV7-9 and J is TRBJ2-3; 7 nucleotides align to TRBD2. J lost 0 bases, V lost 6 bases, and 9 bases had no gene match. CDR3 length: 16 amino acids. Germline CDR1 SEHNR, CDR2 FQNEAQ (reference sequence). CDR3: CASRRGLFQSTDTQYF. Here the CDR3 DNA reads TGTGCCAGCAGACGGGGACTATTCCAAAGCACAGATACGCAGTATTTT.

The gene calls are TRBV4-2 and TRBJ1-1; maybe TRBD1 (6 bases). Germline V lookup: CDR1 LGHNA, CDR2 YNFKEQ. The CDR3 loop spans 16 amino acids. Trimming took off 5 bases at V and 5 bases at J, with 21 bases between the two ends. The CDR3 region is CASSGGTGRGETEAFF. The DNA for the CDR3 is TGTGCCAGCAGCGGGGGAACAGGGAGAGGTGAGACTGAAGCTTTCTTT.

The V gene is TRBV20-1, the J gene TRBJ2-7, with D possibly TRBD2 on 5 matching bases. The J call may not be correct, given that the DNA end is closer to TRBJ2-5. Germline-derived CDR1 and CDR2 are DFQATT and SNEGSKA (reference sequence). This CDR3 contains 13 residues. The CDR3 loop reads CSALGLAKETQYF. In DNA, the CDR3 is TGCAGTGCCCTAGGGCTAGCTAAAGAGACCCAGTACTTC.

The chain carries TRBV15 and TRBJ2-2; no reliable D call. The V gene's germline CDR1 is LNHNV and CDR2 YYDKDF (reference sequence). The V gene lost 4 bases and the J gene lost 0 bases, with 12 bases spanning the gap. CDR3 size: 16 residues. The chain's CDR3 is CATSITHASNTGELFF. CDR3 nucleotides: TGTGCCACCAGCATCACTCACGCTTCGAACACCGGGGAGCTGTTTTTT.

This chain connects TRBV12-3 or TRBV12-4 to TRBJ2-7; TRBD2 matches at 8 bases. The CDR3 contains 15 residues. The ends lost 6 bases at V and 2 bases at J; junction bases unmatched: 9. The CDR3 loop reads CASSPEAGGPYEQYF. The CDR3, as DNA: TGTGCCAGCAGCCCGGAGGCGGGAGGCCCCTACGAGCAGTACTTC.

The chain has TRBV4-3 and TRBJ2-5; maybe TRBD2 (6 bases). The CDR3 totals 14 residues. CDR1 LGHNA and CDR2 YSLEER come from the germline V gene. Trimming left V 0 bases short and J 2 bases short, with 7 bases between. CDR3 bases: TGCGCCAGCAGCCAAGACGGGACTCAAGAGACCCAGTACTTC. Its translation: CASSQDGTQETQYF.

CDR3 nucleotides: TGTGCCAGCAGCTCAACCCATCACAGGGCCATGAACACTGAAGCTTTCTTT. It specifies CASSSTHHRAMNTEAFF. The V call is TRBV7-2, the J call TRBJ1-1; D is perhaps TRBD1 (6 bases). The CDR3 has 17 amino acids. Trimming took 4 bases from V and 0 from J, leaving 18 bases between them. Germline V gene data show CDR1 as SGHTA and CDR2 as FQGNSA.

The chain uses TRBV15 and TRBJ2-7; a weak D match, TRBD2 (5 bases). The V gene's germline CDR1 is LNHNV and CDR2 YYDKDF (reference sequence). Trimming stripped 0 bases from V and 7 bases from J, with 7 bases between. The CDR3 spans 12 residues. The CDR3 DNA is TGTGCCACCAGCAGAGATTGGGAGGAGCAGTACTTC. Protein: CATSRDWEEQYF. Full variable domain (missing parts from reference TRBV15 and TRBJ2-7): DAMVIQNPRYQVTQFGKPVTLSCSQTLNHNVMYWYQQKSSQAPKLLFHYYDKDFNNEADTPDNFQSRRPNTSFCFLDIRSPGLGDTAMYLCATSRDWEEQYFGPGTRLTVT.